The sequence of this TCR beta chain was determined in a study of shared clonotypes between healthy human individuals. V gave up 0 bases and J gave up 5 bases, with 16 bases separating them. The CDR3 is 16 amino acids. CDR1 is LGHNT, CDR2 FRNRAP, per germline. Researchers drew on tens of millions of PBMCs for genomic DNA from unsorted samples. The table came from immunoSEQ multiplex PCR; TCRdb's copy has only in-frame clones and leaves some out. This table has about 490,000 clones, approximately 81% appearing once. The receptor comes from a woman in her thirties or forties in good health. Some clones in this sample may be carry-over from other donors' samples. The chain couples TRBV12-5 to TRBJ1-1; D remains ambiguous. Sequenced input: PBMCs. The DNA of the CDR3 is TGTGCTAGTGGTTTGGTCCGGCCGGGGAGTAAAACTGAAGCTTTCTTT. Residues: CASGLVRPGSKTEAFF.